These T cell receptor beta chains were read from a single sample in a study of persistence of HIV-infected CD4 T cells. Their antigen targets remain unknown. Using immunoSEQ multiplex PCR, the repertoire was profiled, and TCRdb retains in-frame clones only, with some absent. The sample carries about 64,000 clones, about 81% recorded once. The sample was CD4+ T cells sorted from PBMCs after roughly 18-hour stimulation, taken from a patient who received antiretroviral therapy. All receptors derive from an adult man with HIV who was CMV-seropositive. Each CDR3 is given with its conserved first and last residue. A D gene is named only where the DNA matches it firmly. Clone size is stated in some rows and not others, as once, few, many or a class when expanded.

j_call | d_call | clone_size | v_call | cdr3_nt | cdr3_aa
TRBJ2-3 | TRBD1 | NA | TRBV5-1 | TGCGCCAGCAGCGCTCAACAGGGGGATACGCAGTATTTT | CASSAQQGDTQYF
TRBJ1-6 | TRBD1 | few | TRBV4-1 | TGCGCCAGCAGCCAAGCATTACAGGGGCGAAAGTCACCCCTCCACTTT | CASSQALQGRKSPLHF
TRBJ2-7 | NA | NA | TRBV18 | TGTGCCAGCTCACCCCGGGACACGACCCTTTCCTACGAGCAGTACTTC | CASSPRDTTLSYEQYF
TRBJ1-1 | NA | NA | TRBV7-8 | TGTGCCAGCAGCTTAGGACAGTCCCTTATGAACACTGAAGCTTTCTTT | CASSLGQSLMNTEAFF
TRBJ1-3 | NA | NA | TRBV6-5 | TGTGCCAGCAGTTACGCCGGGCCAAGCTCTGGAAACACCATATATTTT | CASSYAGPSSGNTIYF
TRBJ2-1 | NA | once | TRBV10-2 | TGCGCCAGCATGAGGGGGATAGGCAATGAGCAGTTCTTC | CASMRGIGNEQFF
TRBJ2-7 | NA | many | TRBV14 | TGTGCCAGCAGCCCAAACAGGGCCGGCGAGCAGTACTTC | CASSPNRAGEQYF
TRBJ2-3 | NA | NA | TRBV2 | TGTGCCAGCAGGGAAGGGACAGATACGCAGTATTTT | CASREGTDTQYF
TRBJ2-7 | NA | NA | TRBV4-1 | TGCGCCAGCAGCCAAGGAGGGTCGGGAAGCTCCTACGAGCAGTACTTC | CASSQGGSGSSYEQYF
TRBJ1-2 | NA | NA | TRBV20-1 | TGCAGTGCTCCCGGCAGGGGTGGCTACACCTTC | CSAPGRGGYTF
TRBJ2-7 | TRBD1 | few | TRBV10-3 | TGTGCCATCAGTGAGGACAGGGGACCGTACGAGCAGTACTTC | CAISEDRGPYEQYF
TRBJ1-4 | NA | NA | TRBV7-8 | TGTGCCAGCAGCTTCCCGGGACGGACAAATGAAAAACTGTTTTTT | CASSFPGRTNEKLFF
TRBJ2-7 | NA | NA | TRBV7-9 | TGTGCCAGCAGCCCGAGACTGGGACATATCTACGAGCAGTACTTC | CASSPRLGHIYEQYF
TRBJ1-1 | TRBD1 | few | TRBV6-5 | TGTGCCAGCAGGGGAGGTAAGACAGGGGACACTGAAGCTTTCTTT | CASRGGKTGDTEAFF
TRBJ2-7 | TRBD1 | once | TRBV24-1 | TGTGCCACCAGACGAACCGGGACAGGGGAGGACGAGCAGTACTTC | CATRRTGTGEDEQYF
TRBJ1-5 | NA | NA | TRBV7-2 | TGTGCCAGCAGCTTACTAAGTCAGCCCCAGCATTTT | CASSLLSQPQHF
TRBJ1-3 | NA | NA | TRBV20-1 | TGCAGTGCTAGTAGTTACGCGGGGGGCCGCTCTGGAAACACCATATATTTT | CSASSYAGGRSGNTIYF
TRBJ1-1 | NA | few | TRBV10-3 | TGTGCCACCAAATCCCAGGAACGAGTGGCTGAAGCTTTCTTT | CATKSQERVAEAFF
TRBJ1-1 | TRBD1 | NA | TRBV7-8 | TGTGCCAGCAGCCCACAGGGGTGGGACACTGAAGCTTTCTTT | CASSPQGWDTEAFF
TRBJ1-2 | NA | NA | TRBV4-1 | TGCGCCAGCAGCCAAGATGTTGCGGCGGCCTATGGCTACACCTTC | CASSQDVAAAYGYTF
TRBJ1-2 | NA | NA | TRBV27 | TGTGCCAGCAGTCTGTCAGGGAGGGAAGGCTACACCTTC | CASSLSGREGYTF
TRBJ1-5 | NA | once | TRBV6-5 | TGTGCCAGCAGCCTCTCCCGACAGGCGAATCAGCCCCAGCATTTT | CASSLSRQANQPQHF
TRBJ1-1 | NA | NA | TRBV15 | TGTGCCACCAGCTTTGCACAGGGAAACACTGAAGCTTTCTTT | CATSFAQGNTEAFF